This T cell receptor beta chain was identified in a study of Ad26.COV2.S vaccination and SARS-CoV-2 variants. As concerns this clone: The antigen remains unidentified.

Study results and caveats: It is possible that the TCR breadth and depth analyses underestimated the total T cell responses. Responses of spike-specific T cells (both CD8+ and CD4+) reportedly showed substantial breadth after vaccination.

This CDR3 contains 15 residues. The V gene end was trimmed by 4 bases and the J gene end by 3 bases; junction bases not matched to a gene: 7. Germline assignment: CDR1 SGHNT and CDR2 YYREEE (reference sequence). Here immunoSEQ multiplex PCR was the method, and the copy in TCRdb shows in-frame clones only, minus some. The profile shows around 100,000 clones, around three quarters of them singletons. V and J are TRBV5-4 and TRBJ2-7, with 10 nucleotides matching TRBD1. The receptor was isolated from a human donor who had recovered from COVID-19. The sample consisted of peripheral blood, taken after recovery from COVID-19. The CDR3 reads CASSTAGQGNYEQYF. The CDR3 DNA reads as TGTGCCAGCAGCACGGCGGGACAGGGGAACTACGAGCAGTACTTC.